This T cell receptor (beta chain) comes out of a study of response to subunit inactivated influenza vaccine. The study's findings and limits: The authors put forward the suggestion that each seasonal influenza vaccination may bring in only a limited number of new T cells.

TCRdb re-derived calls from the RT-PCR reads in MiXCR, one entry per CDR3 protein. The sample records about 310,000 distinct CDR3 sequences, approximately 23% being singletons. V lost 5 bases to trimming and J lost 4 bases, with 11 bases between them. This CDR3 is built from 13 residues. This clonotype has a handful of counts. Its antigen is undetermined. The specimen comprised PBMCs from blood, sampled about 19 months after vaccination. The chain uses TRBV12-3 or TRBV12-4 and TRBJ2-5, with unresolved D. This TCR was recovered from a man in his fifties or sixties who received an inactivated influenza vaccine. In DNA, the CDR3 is TGTGCCAGCAGTCCCACCGCCGCAGAGACCCAGTACTTC. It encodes CASSPTAAETQYF.